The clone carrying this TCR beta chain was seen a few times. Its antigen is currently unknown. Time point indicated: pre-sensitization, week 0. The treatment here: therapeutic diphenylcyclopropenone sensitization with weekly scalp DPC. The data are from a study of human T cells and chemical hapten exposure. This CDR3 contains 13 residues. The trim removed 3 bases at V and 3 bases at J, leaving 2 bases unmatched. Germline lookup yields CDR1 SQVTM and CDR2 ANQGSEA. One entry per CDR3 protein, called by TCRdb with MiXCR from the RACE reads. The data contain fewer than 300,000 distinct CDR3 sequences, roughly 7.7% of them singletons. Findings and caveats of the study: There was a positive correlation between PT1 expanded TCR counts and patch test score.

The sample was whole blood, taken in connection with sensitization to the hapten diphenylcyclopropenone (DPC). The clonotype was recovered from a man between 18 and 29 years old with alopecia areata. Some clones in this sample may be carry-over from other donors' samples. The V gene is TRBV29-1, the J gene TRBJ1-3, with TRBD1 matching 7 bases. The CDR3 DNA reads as TGCAGCGTTGAGGGGACAGATGGAAACACCATATATTTT. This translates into CSVEGTDGNTIYF.